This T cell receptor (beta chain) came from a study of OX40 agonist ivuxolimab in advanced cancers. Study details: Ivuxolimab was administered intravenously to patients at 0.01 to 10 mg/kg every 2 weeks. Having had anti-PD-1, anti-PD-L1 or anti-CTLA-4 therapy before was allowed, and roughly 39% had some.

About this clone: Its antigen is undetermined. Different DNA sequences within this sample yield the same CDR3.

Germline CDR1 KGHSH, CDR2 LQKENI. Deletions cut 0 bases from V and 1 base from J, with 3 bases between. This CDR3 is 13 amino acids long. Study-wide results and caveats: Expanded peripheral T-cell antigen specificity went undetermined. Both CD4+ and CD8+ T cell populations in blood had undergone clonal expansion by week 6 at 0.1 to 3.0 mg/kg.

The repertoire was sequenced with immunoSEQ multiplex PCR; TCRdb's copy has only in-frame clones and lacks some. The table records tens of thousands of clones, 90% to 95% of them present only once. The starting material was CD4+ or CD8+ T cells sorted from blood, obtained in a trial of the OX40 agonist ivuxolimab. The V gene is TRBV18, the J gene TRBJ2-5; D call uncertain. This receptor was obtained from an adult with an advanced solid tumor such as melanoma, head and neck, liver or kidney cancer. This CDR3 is CASSPPSQETQYF. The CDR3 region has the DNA TGTGCCAGCTCACCACCGAGCCAAGAGACCCAGTACTTC.